The rows below give T cell receptor beta chains drawn from one sample of a study of identifying expanded T cells in peripheral blood. Here immunoSEQ multiplex PCR was the method, and the copy in TCRdb shows in-frame clones only, minus some. The repertoire holds some 90,000 clones, with around 90% as singletons. Sequencing was done on a sample of blood. The receptor set was obtained from a person aged 18-69 years in good health. Each CDR3 is given with its conserved first and last residue. A D gene is named only where the DNA matches it firmly. The listing skips clone size in some rows; elsewhere it reads once, few, many or a size class.

V	size	J	D	DNA	CDR3
TRBV4-3	-	TRBJ2-1	-	TGCGCCAGCAGCCAAGAGGAATCAGCAAACAATGAGCAGTTCTTC	CASSQEESANNEQFF
TRBV5-4	-	TRBJ2-7	TRBD1	TGTGCCAGCAGCTTCCCCGGGACAGGGGTAAACGAGCAGTACTTC	CASSFPGTGVNEQYF
TRBV5-6	-	TRBJ1-1	-	TGTGCCACTACGTCGGGTGGCACTGAAGCTTTCTTT	CATTSGGTEAFF
TRBV11-2	once	TRBJ2-5	TRBD1	TGTGCCAGCAGGGGGGACAGGCGTATTGAGACCCAGTACTTC	CASRGDRRIETQYF
TRBV19	-	TRBJ2-3	-	TGTGCCAGTAGTTTCGGGGATGACACAGATACGCAGTATTTT	CASSFGDDTDTQYF
TRBV7-6	-	TRBJ2-2	-	TGTGCCAGCAGCCAAGACCATGCCGGGGAGCTGTTTTTT	CASSQDHAGELFF
TRBV10-1	-	TRBJ1-4	-	TGCGCCAGCAGTGAAGGGGAGCCTAATGAAAAACTGTTTTTT	CASSEGEPNEKLFF
TRBV5-4	-	TRBJ2-5	TRBD1	TGTGCCAGCAGCCCACAGGGGGCAACAGAGACCCAGTACTTC	CASSPQGATETQYF
TRBV4-3	-	TRBJ2-1	-	TGCGCCAGCAGCCCCCAGGGGGGGGCGGATGAGCAGTTCTTC	CASSPQGGADEQFF
TRBV18	-	TRBJ1-5	TRBD1	TGTGCCAGCTCGCCGGGACAGGCGGGCAATCAGCCCCAGCATTTT	CASSPGQAGNQPQHF
TRBV6-7	-	TRBJ1-5	-	TGTGCCAGCAGTTATGAAGTGGATCAGCCCCAGCATTTT	CASSYEVDQPQHF
TRBV25-1	-	TRBJ2-7	-	TGTGCCAGCAGCCCGGATTGGGCCTCCTACGAGCAGTACTTC	CASSPDWASYEQYF
TRBV6-5	-	TRBJ1-4	TRBD1	TGTGCCAGCAGTTACGCCGCCGGGACAGTGGATGAAAAACTGTTTTTT	CASSYAAGTVDEKLFF
TRBV7-8	-	TRBJ1-6	-	TGTGCCAGCAGCTCGAAGGGCCGCTATAATTCACCCCTCCACTTT	CASSSKGRYNSPLHF
TRBV13	-	TRBJ2-5	TRBD1	TGTGCCAGCAGCCTACGAGGGGGCGGGACCCAGTACTTC	CASSLRGGGTQYF
TRBV27	-	TRBJ1-1	-	TGTGCCAGCAGTTTAAGGGGCACTGAAGCTTTCTTT	CASSLRGTEAFF